The rows below give T cell receptor beta chains drawn from one sample of a study of blood T cell repertoires in COVID-19. The assay was immunoSEQ multiplex PCR, and TCRdb's table has in-frame clones only and misses some. This table holds around 260,000 clones, 88% found once. The sequencing input was peripheral blood. The receptors derive from a human donor in a cohort sampled during active COVID-19. Each CDR3 is given with its conserved first and last residue. Each record gives: clone size, D gene, V gene, J gene, CDR3 DNA, CDR3 protein. D genes are given only for firm matches. A clone size is listed for some rows: how often the clone was seen (once, few, many), or a class if it is expanded.

clone size: NA
D gene: NA
V gene: TRBV7-3
J gene: TRBJ2-3
CDR3 DNA: TGTGCCAGCAGCTTAAATGCACTCGGAGCGCAGTATTTT
CDR3 protein: CASSLNALGAQYF

clone size: NA
D gene: NA
V gene: TRBV30
J gene: TRBJ1-1
CDR3 DNA: TGTGCCTGGAGTGGTACAGGGCTCGAAGCTTTCTTT
CDR3 protein: CAWSGTGLEAFF

clone size: NA
D gene: NA
V gene: TRBV5-8
J gene: TRBJ2-5
CDR3 DNA: TGTGCCAGCAGCTTGGGGGTAGCAGACTCACAAGAGACCCAGTACTTC
CDR3 protein: CASSLGVADSQETQYF

clone size: NA
D gene: NA
V gene: TRBV4-2
J gene: TRBJ1-2
CDR3 DNA: TGTGCCAGCAGCCTCCGGACAAGCACCTATGGCTACACCTTC
CDR3 protein: CASSLRTSTYGYTF

clone size: once
D gene: NA
V gene: TRBV15
J gene: TRBJ2-1
CDR3 DNA: TGTGCCACCAGCAAAACATTACTAGACAATGAGCAGTTCTTC
CDR3 protein: CATSKTLLDNEQFF

clone size: NA
D gene: NA
V gene: TRBV30
J gene: TRBJ2-2
CDR3 DNA: TGTGCCTGGGACCCCTTCGGCAGGGTGGCCGGGGAGCTGTTTTTT
CDR3 protein: CAWDPFGRVAGELFF

clone size: NA
D gene: TRBD1
V gene: TRBV6-5
J gene: TRBJ2-7
CDR3 DNA: TGTGCCAGCAGTTACTCCGGGACAGGGACCTACGAGCAGTACTTC
CDR3 protein: CASSYSGTGTYEQYF

clone size: NA
D gene: TRBD1
V gene: TRBV28
J gene: TRBJ1-5
CDR3 DNA: TGTGCCAGCAGGAACCTCCCCCAGGGGGCTGGCAATCAGCCCCAGCATTTT
CDR3 protein: CASRNLPQGAGNQPQHF

clone size: NA
D gene: TRBD2
V gene: TRBV10-3
J gene: TRBJ2-7
CDR3 DNA: TGTGCCATCAGTGAGTCCCAGACTAGCGGGGGGGCGGGTTTCAACGACGAGCAGTACTTC
CDR3 protein: CAISESQTSGGAGFNDEQYF

clone size: NA
D gene: NA
V gene: TRBV2
J gene: TRBJ1-1
CDR3 DNA: TGTGCCAGCCTACTCGAGGGTGGGAGGACTGAAGCTTTCTTT
CDR3 protein: CASLLEGGRTEAFF

clone size: NA
D gene: TRBD1
V gene: TRBV7-2
J gene: TRBJ1-2
CDR3 DNA: TGTGCCAGCAGCCCGGGGACAGGGGGCTTAGGTTATGGCTACACCTTC
CDR3 protein: CASSPGTGGLGYGYTF

clone size: NA
D gene: TRBD2
V gene: TRBV3-1/TRBV3-2
J gene: TRBJ2-7
CDR3 DNA: TGTGCCAGCAGCCAAGGGGGAGGGAACTACGAGCAGTACTTC
CDR3 protein: CASSQGGGNYEQYF

clone size: NA
D gene: NA
V gene: TRBV11-2
J gene: TRBJ2-7
CDR3 DNA: TGTGCCAGCAGCCCAGACAGATTTTACGAGCAGTACTTC
CDR3 protein: CASSPDRFYEQYF

clone size: NA
D gene: NA
V gene: TRBV18
J gene: TRBJ2-3
CDR3 DNA: TGTGCCAGCTCAGCCCGGGAGCCCAGCACAGATACGCAGTATTTT
CDR3 protein: CASSAREPSTDTQYF

clone size: NA
D gene: NA
V gene: TRBV5-1
J gene: TRBJ2-3
CDR3 DNA: TGCGCCAGCAGCTTGGGACAGCCCACAGATACGCAGTATTTT
CDR3 protein: CASSLGQPTDTQYF

clone size: NA
D gene: TRBD1
V gene: TRBV18
J gene: TRBJ1-5
CDR3 DNA: TGTGCCAGCTCGGGACAGGACAATCAGCCCCAGCATTTT
CDR3 protein: CASSGQDNQPQHF

clone size: NA
D gene: NA
V gene: TRBV5-1
J gene: TRBJ2-3
CDR3 DNA: TGCGCCAGCAGCTTGAGGGAGGACTTGGGAGGATCGCAGTATTTT
CDR3 protein: CASSLREDLGGSQYF

clone size: NA
D gene: NA
V gene: TRBV5-6
J gene: TRBJ2-7
CDR3 DNA: TGTGCCAGCAGCTTGTTAGATGATTACGAGCAGTACTTC
CDR3 protein: CASSLLDDYEQYF

clone size: NA
D gene: NA
V gene: TRBV30
J gene: TRBJ1-6
CDR3 DNA: TGTGCCTGGATGATCACGGTTAATTCACCCCTCCACTTT
CDR3 protein: CAWMITVNSPLHF

clone size: NA
D gene: NA
V gene: TRBV7-2
J gene: TRBJ2-7
CDR3 DNA: TGTGCCAGCAGCTCTGACCGTAACAGCGAGCAGTACTTC
CDR3 protein: CASSSDRNSEQYF

clone size: once
D gene: TRBD2
V gene: TRBV28
J gene: TRBJ2-3
CDR3 DNA: TGTGCCAGCAGTCTCCCAGCATATACTAGCGGGAGCCGAGATACGCAGTATTTT
CDR3 protein: CASSLPAYTSGSRDTQYF

clone size: once
D gene: NA
V gene: TRBV5-1
J gene: TRBJ2-3
CDR3 DNA: TGCGCCAGCAGCTCGGGACAAAAGACCACAGATACGCAGTATTTT
CDR3 protein: CASSSGQKTTDTQYF

clone size: NA
D gene: NA
V gene: TRBV27
J gene: TRBJ1-4
CDR3 DNA: TGTGCCAGCACCAATTACAGGGACGGTGAAAAACTGTTTTTT
CDR3 protein: CASTNYRDGEKLFF

clone size: NA
D gene: NA
V gene: TRBV19
J gene: TRBJ1-5
CDR3 DNA: TGTGCCAGTAGTATCCGGGGGGCGGTTCAGCCCCAGCATTTT
CDR3 protein: CASSIRGAVQPQHF

clone size: NA
D gene: TRBD2
V gene: TRBV9
J gene: TRBJ2-7
CDR3 DNA: TGTGCCAGCAGCACTCTAGCGGGAGGGGACTACGAGCAGTACTTC
CDR3 protein: CASSTLAGGDYEQYF

clone size: NA
D gene: TRBD1
V gene: TRBV5-4
J gene: TRBJ1-1
CDR3 DNA: TGTGCCAGCAGCTTGGAGGGGGCTGCAGCTTTCTTT
CDR3 protein: CASSLEGAAAFF

clone size: NA
D gene: TRBD2
V gene: TRBV5-1
J gene: TRBJ2-7
CDR3 DNA: TGCGCCAGCAGCCCCGGGACTAGCTGGGACGAGCAGTACTTC
CDR3 protein: CASSPGTSWDEQYF

clone size: NA
D gene: TRBD1
V gene: TRBV10-3
J gene: TRBJ1-1
CDR3 DNA: TGTGCCATCAGTGAGTCCAGGACAGGGGTGAACACTGAAGCTTTCTTT
CDR3 protein: CAISESRTGVNTEAFF

clone size: few
D gene: TRBD1
V gene: TRBV7-3
J gene: TRBJ1-2
CDR3 DNA: TGTGCCAGCAGTCCAGGACAGGCGAACTATGGCTACACCTTC
CDR3 protein: CASSPGQANYGYTF

clone size: NA
D gene: NA
V gene: TRBV28
J gene: TRBJ1-4
CDR3 DNA: TGTGCCAGCACGCCCGACGACACGAATGATGAAAAACTGTTTTTT
CDR3 protein: CASTPDDTNDEKLFF

clone size: NA
D gene: TRBD2
V gene: TRBV6-2/TRBV6-3
J gene: TRBJ2-5
CDR3 DNA: TGTGCCAGCAGCCCAGCGGGGGGCCTTCAAGAGACCCAGTACTTC
CDR3 protein: CASSPAGGLQETQYF

clone size: NA
D gene: NA
V gene: TRBV6-5
J gene: TRBJ1-6
CDR3 DNA: TGTGCCAGCAGTTTCGACAGCGCCTCAAATTCACCCCTCCACTTT
CDR3 protein: CASSFDSASNSPLHF

clone size: NA
D gene: NA
V gene: TRBV5-4
J gene: TRBJ2-1
CDR3 DNA: TGTGCCAGCAGCTGGGGGGCGGGAGAGGTCAATGAGCAGTTCTTC
CDR3 protein: CASSWGAGEVNEQFF

clone size: NA
D gene: NA
V gene: TRBV29-1
J gene: TRBJ2-7
CDR3 DNA: TGCAGCGTTGAAGACCGAGCGAGAGGGTGGTCCGAGCAGTACTTC
CDR3 protein: CSVEDRARGWSEQYF

clone size: NA
D gene: NA
V gene: TRBV19
J gene: TRBJ1-2
CDR3 DNA: TGTGCCTGCGAGGGATTAAACTATGGCTACACCTTC
CDR3 protein: CACEGLNYGYTF

clone size: NA
D gene: NA
V gene: TRBV7-7
J gene: TRBJ2-5
CDR3 DNA: TGTGCTAGCAGCTTCGGCAGGGCTGGGGAGACCCAGTACTTC
CDR3 protein: CASSFGRAGETQYF

clone size: NA
D gene: TRBD2
V gene: TRBV7-3
J gene: TRBJ2-1
CDR3 DNA: TGTGCCAGCAGTCTCCGGGGCGGGAGCTTGGATGAGCAGTTCTTC
CDR3 protein: CASSLRGGSLDEQFF

clone size: NA
D gene: TRBD1
V gene: TRBV7-2
J gene: TRBJ2-4
CDR3 DNA: TGTGCCAGTGGACAGGGAAACATTCAGTACTTC
CDR3 protein: CASGQGNIQYF

clone size: NA
D gene: NA
V gene: TRBV1
J gene: TRBJ2-7
CDR3 DNA: TGCACCAGCAGCCTTAGCGGGAACTCCTACGAGCAGTACTTC
CDR3 protein: CTSSLSGNSYEQYF

clone size: NA
D gene: TRBD2
V gene: TRBV7-3
J gene: TRBJ2-7
CDR3 DNA: TGTGCCAGCAGCTTGGCCCCGGGACTAGCGGAGGTCCGGCAGTACTTC
CDR3 protein: CASSLAPGLAEVRQYF